This TCR beta chain was observed in a study of graft-versus-host responses after intestinal transplantation. Study as a whole: Recipients across the board were started on anti-thymocyte globulin induction, then kept on tacrolimus and steroids for around 3 years.

In the case of this clone: Its antigen remains unidentified.

This CDR3 is built from 15 residues. Per germline, CDR1 MNHEY and CDR2 SVGAGI. After removal of 6 bases from V and 5 bases from J, the junction contained 12 bases not matched to a gene. Bone marrow was aspirated after transplant. It came from the posterior iliac crest or another site. The study's findings and limits: GvH clones detected in recipient marrow included some appearing first in ileum or blood. Graft-donor T cell macrochimerism in patients accompanied high graft-versus-host to host-versus-graft clonal ratios in allografts.

This table comes from immunoSEQ multiplex PCR, and its TCRdb copy is limited to in-frame clones, with some not included. The table has over 60,000 clones, around nine tenths seen once. This specimen was bone marrow, taken less than 750 days after intestinal transplantation. The chain carries TRBV6-5 and TRBJ1-2; 7 nucleotides agree with TRBD1. The sequence came from a human patient who received an intestinal transplant, so some T cells may come from the graft donor. The CDR3 DNA sequence: TGTGCCAGCAGCCCTCGACAGGGACCCCGTTATGGCTACACCTTC. Translation gives CASSPRQGPRYGYTF.